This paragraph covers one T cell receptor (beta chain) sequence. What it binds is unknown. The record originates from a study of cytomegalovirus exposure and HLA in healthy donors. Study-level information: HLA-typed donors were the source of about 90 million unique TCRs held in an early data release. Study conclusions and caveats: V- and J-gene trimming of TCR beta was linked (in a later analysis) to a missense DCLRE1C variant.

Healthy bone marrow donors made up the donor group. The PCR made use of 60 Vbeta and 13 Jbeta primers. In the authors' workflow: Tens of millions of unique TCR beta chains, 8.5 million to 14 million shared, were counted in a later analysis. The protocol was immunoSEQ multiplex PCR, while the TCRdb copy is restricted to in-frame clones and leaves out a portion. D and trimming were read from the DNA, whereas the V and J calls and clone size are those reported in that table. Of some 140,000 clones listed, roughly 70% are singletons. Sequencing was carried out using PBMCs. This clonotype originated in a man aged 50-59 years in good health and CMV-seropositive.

This chain's CDR3 is CASSRARVSGYTF. In DNA form, the CDR3 reads TGTGCCAGCAGCCGCGCCAGGGTTTCTGGCTACACCTTC. V is TRBV5-4 and J is TRBJ1-2; a weak D match, TRBD1 (5 bases). This CDR3 is 13 amino acids long. Germline assignment: CDR1 SGHNT and CDR2 YYREEE (reference sequence). The V and J ends lost 4 bases and 7 bases respectively, with 14 bases between them.